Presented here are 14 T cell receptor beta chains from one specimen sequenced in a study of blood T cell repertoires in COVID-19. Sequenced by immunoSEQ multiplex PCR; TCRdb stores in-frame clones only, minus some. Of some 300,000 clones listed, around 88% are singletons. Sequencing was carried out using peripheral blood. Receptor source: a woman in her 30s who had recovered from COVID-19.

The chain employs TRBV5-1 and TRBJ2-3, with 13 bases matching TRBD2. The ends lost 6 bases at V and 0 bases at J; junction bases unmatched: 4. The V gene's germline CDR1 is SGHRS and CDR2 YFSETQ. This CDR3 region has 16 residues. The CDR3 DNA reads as TGCGCCAGCACCCGACTAGCGGGGGGAAGCACAGATACGCAGTATTTT. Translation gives CASTRLAGGSTDTQYF.

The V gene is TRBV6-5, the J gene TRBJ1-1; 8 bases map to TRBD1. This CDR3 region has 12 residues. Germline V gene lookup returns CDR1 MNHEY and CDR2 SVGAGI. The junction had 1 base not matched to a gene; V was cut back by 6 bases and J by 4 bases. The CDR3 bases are TGTGCCAGCAGCGACAGGGGCACTGAAGCTTTCTTT. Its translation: CASSDRGTEAFF.

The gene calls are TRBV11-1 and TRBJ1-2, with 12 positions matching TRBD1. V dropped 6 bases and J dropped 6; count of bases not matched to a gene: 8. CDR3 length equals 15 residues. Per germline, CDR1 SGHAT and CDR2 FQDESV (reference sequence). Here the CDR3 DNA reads TGTGCCAGCAGGCGGGGACAGGGGGCGAACGATGGCTACACCTTC. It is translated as CASRRGQGANDGYTF.

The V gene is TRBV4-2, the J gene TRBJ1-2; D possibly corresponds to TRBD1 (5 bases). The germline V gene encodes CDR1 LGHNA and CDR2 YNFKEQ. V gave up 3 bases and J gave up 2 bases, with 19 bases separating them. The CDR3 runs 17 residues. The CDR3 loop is CASSHASGGALNYGYTF. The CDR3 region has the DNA TGTGCCAGCAGCCACGCTTCGGGAGGGGCGCTAAACTATGGCTACACCTTC.

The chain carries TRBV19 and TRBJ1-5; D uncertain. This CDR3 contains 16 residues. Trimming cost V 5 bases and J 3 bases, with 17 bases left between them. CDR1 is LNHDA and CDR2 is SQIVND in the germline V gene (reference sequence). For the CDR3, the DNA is TGTGCCAGTAGTCCCCTGGGAGGGCCAGACAATCAGCCCCAGCATTTT. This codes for CASSPLGGPDNQPQHF.

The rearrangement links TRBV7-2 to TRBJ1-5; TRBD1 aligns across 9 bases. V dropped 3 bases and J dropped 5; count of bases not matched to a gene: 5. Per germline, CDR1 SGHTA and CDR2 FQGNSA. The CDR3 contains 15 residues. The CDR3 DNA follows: TGTGCCAGCAGCTTGGCACAGGGGGCCGATCAGCCCCAGCATTTT. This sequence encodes CASSLAQGADQPQHF.

As DNA, the CDR3 is TGTGCCAGCAGCCAGAGATCAAATTCACCCCTCCACTTT. It is translated as CASSQRSNSPLHF. The rearrangement joins TRBV3-1 (or the pseudogene TRBV3-2) to TRBJ1-6; the D is unclear. The CDR3 runs to 13 residues. V lost 3 bases and J 7 bases, leaving 7 bases between the germline ends. CDR1 and CDR2 (germline): LGHDT, YNNKEL (reference sequence).

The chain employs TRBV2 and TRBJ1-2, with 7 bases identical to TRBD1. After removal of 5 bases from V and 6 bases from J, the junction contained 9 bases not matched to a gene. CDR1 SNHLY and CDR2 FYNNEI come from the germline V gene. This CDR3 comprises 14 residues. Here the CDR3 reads CASSRYQQGNGYTF. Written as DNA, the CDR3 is TGTGCCAGCAGTCGATACCAACAGGGGAATGGCTACACCTTC. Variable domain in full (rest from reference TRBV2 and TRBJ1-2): EPEVTQTPSHQVTQMGQEVILRCVPISNHLYFYWYRQILGQKVEFLVSFYNNEISEKSEIFDDQFSVERPDGSNFTLKIRSTKLEDSAMYFCASSRYQQGNGYTFGSGTRLTVV.

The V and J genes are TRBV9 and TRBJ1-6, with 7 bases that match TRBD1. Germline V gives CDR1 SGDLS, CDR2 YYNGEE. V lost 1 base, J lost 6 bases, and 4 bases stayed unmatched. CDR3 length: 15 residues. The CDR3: CASSVLGTANSPLHF. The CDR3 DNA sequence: TGTGCCAGCAGCGTATTGGGGACAGCTAATTCACCCCTCCACTTT.

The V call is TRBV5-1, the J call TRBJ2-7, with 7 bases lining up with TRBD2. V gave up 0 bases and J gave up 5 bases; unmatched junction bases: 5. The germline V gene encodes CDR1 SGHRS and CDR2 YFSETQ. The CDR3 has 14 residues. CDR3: CASSLDWGGNEQYF. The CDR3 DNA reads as TGCGCCAGCAGCTTGGATTGGGGAGGGAACGAGCAGTACTTC.

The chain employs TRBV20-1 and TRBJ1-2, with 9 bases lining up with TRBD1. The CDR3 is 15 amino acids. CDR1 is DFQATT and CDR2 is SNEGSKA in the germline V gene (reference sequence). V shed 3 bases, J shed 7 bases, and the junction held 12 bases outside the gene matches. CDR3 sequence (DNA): TGCAGTGCTAGTCCCATCGACAGGGGGACAAGTGGCTACACCTTC. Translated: CSASPIDRGTSGYTF.

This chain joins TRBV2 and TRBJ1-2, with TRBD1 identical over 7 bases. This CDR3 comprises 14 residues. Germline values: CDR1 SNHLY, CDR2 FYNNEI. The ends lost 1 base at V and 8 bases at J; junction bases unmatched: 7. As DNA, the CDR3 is TGTGCCAGCAGTGAAGTCCCACAGGGGTACGGCTACACCTTC. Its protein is CASSEVPQGYGYTF.

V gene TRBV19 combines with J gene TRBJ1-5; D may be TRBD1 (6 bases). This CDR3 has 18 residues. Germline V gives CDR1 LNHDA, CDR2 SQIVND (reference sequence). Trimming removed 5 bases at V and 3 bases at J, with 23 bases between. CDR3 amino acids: CASSPKGSGRGLNQPQHF. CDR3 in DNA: TGTGCCAGTAGTCCGAAGGGGTCCGGCAGGGGTCTCAATCAGCCCCAGCATTTT.

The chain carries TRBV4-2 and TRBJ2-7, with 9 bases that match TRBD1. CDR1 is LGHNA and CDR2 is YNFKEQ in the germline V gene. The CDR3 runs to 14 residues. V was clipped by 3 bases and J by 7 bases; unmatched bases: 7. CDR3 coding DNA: TGTGCCAGCAGCCAGGGGACAGGGCCGAGGGAGCAGTACTTC. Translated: CASSQGTGPREQYF.